The 17 T cell receptor beta chains given below trace back to one sample, sequenced in a study of blood T cell repertoires in COVID-19. Produced via immunoSEQ multiplex PCR; TCRdb's table is partial and in-frame only. There are about 270,000 clones in the sample; 86% occur only once, and around 2.4% lies in the top ten. The sequencing input was PBMCs or T cells enriched from blood (not recorded which). The receptors come from a woman between 18 and 30 years old who had recovered from COVID-19.

V and J are TRBV11-2 and TRBJ2-5; tentatively, D is TRBD1 (7 bases). The CDR3 loop spans 15 amino acids. Germline V lookup: CDR1 SGHAT, CDR2 FQNNGV. V lost 1 base, J lost 5 bases, and 14 bases lay in between. CDR3 in DNA: TGTGCCAGCAGCTTAGCCACGACAGGGAGGGAGACCCAGTACTTC. It codes for CASSLATTGRETQYF.

The chain links TRBV19 to TRBJ1-4, with 9 bases identical to TRBD1. V was pared by 3 bases and J by 5 bases, with 7 bases of the junction left unmatched. CDR1 is LNHDA and CDR2 is SQIVND in the germline V gene (reference sequence). The CDR3 extends over 16 amino acids. For the CDR3, the DNA is TGTGCCAGTAGTATTCTACACAGGGGGCTGAATGAAAAACTGTTTTTT. It specifies CASSILHRGLNEKLFF.

V and J are TRBV4-3 and TRBJ1-1, with 9 bases lining up with TRBD1. The CDR3 loop spans 17 amino acids. CDR1 LGHNA and CDR2 YSLEER come from the germline V gene. V gave up 0 bases and J gave up 4 bases; unmatched junction bases: 9. The CDR3 DNA reads as TGCGCCAGCAGCCAAGACGCGACAGGGGGTATCGGCACTGAAGCTTTCTTT. Encoded protein: CASSQDATGGIGTEAFF.

The chain uses TRBV27 and TRBJ2-7, with TRBD2 identical over 11 bases. V trimming: 6 bases; J trimming: 1 base; junction bases outside the gene matches: 8. Germline-derived CDR1 and CDR2 are MNHEY and SMNVEV (reference sequence). The CDR3 covers 16 residues. The CDR3 bases are TGTGCCAGCAGCCCCCTAATAGCGGGAGGGTCCTACGAGCAGTACTTC. This gives the protein CASSPLIAGGSYEQYF.

The chain carries TRBV14 and TRBJ2-7; D is perhaps TRBD1 (6 bases). Germline V gene sequence: CDR1 SGHDN, CDR2 FVKESK. The V end was cut by 2 bases, the J end by 2 bases, with 10 bases between. The CDR3 is 14 amino acids. The CDR3 spells CASSQWTETYEQYF. In nucleotides, the CDR3 is TGTGCCAGCAGCCAATGGACAGAGACCTACGAGCAGTACTTC.

V is TRBV28 and J is TRBJ2-5, with a tentative D call TRBD1 (6 bases). The CDR3 runs 13 residues. Germline-derived CDR1 and CDR2 are MDHEN and SYDVKM. Trimming left V 6 bases short and J 4 bases short, with 12 bases between. CDR3 nucleotides: TGTGCCAGCAGGGAAGGGGGTCGAGAGACCCAGTACTTC. Amino acids: CASREGGRETQYF. The whole variable domain, filled in from reference TRBV28 and TRBJ2-5, reads DVKVTQSSRYLVKRTGEKVFLECVQDMDHENMFWYRQDPGLGLRLIYFSYDVKMKEKGDIPEGYSVSREKKERFSLILESASTNQTSMYLCASREGGRETQYFGPGTRLLVL.

The chain has TRBV7-2 and TRBJ2-1; possible D gene TRBD2, 6 bases. Germline V lookup: CDR1 SGHTA, CDR2 FQGNSA. Trimming took 8 bases from V and 8 from J, leaving 13 bases between them. The CDR3 sequence is 12 residues long. CDR3 sequence reads: CASGGGFHEQFF. The CDR3 bases are TGTGCCAGCGGTGGGGGGTTCCATGAGCAGTTCTTC.

The chain has TRBV11-3 and TRBJ2-1, with D unresolved. Deletions cut 1 base from V and 4 bases from J, with 5 bases between. From germline, CDR1 is SGHNT and CDR2 YENEEA. The CDR3 totals 13 residues. As DNA, the CDR3 is TGTGCCAGCAGCTTAGCCCGGTACAATGAGCAGTTCTTC. Translated: CASSLARYNEQFF.

This chain connects TRBV6-5 to TRBJ2-1; maybe TRBD2 (7 bases). Trimming stripped 6 bases from V and 7 bases from J, with 19 bases between. The CDR3 has 15 amino acids. Germline V lookup: CDR1 MNHEY, CDR2 SVGAGI. CDR3 coding DNA: TGTGCCAGCAGCCCCGTAGAGGGGGAGGGAAATGAGCAGTTCTTC. Amino acid sequence: CASSPVEGEGNEQFF.

V gene TRBV6-2 or TRBV6-3 combines with J gene TRBJ1-2; maybe TRBD1 (5 bases). Germline V gene sequence: CDR1 MNHEY, CDR2 SVGEGT. V lost 0 bases to trimming and J lost 4 bases, with 15 bases between them. There are 16 residues in the CDR3. CDR3 region: CASSYSWRGAGYGYTF. The CDR3 DNA reads as TGTGCCAGCAGTTACTCGTGGCGCGGGGCGGGCTATGGCTACACCTTC.

The gene calls are TRBV30 and TRBJ1-1; TRBD1 is a possible D gene (5 bases). Deletions cut 5 bases from V and 4 bases from J, with 11 bases between. Germline values: CDR1 GTSNPN, CDR2 SVGIG (reference sequence). This CDR3 region has 12 residues. CDR3: CAWDGGGTEAFF. In DNA, the CDR3 is TGTGCCTGGGATGGGGGGGGCACTGAAGCTTTCTTT.

This sequence joins TRBV15 and TRBJ2-3, with D possibly matching TRBD2 (6 bases). V lost 3 bases and J 6 bases, leaving 31 bases between the germline ends. This CDR3 region has 20 residues. Germline CDR1 is LNHNV and CDR2 is YYDKDF (reference sequence). The CDR3 DNA reads TGTGCCACCAGCAGCGAAAAGTGGGCGATTACGGGGGAGATGGGGGATACGCAGTATTTT. Translation: CATSSEKWAITGEMGDTQYF.

This chain links TRBV7-3 with TRBJ2-3; maybe TRBD1 (5 bases). The CDR3 totals 15 residues. The V and J ends lost 3 bases and 0 bases respectively, with 10 bases between them. Germline values: CDR1 SGHTA, CDR2 FQGTGA. The CDR3, as DNA: TGTGCCAGCAGCTTCCAAGGACAAAGCACAGATACGCAGTATTTT. This translates into CASSFQGQSTDTQYF.

CDR3 protein: CASSPHAGVLGNTIYF. The DNA for the CDR3 is TGTGCCAGCAGCCCGCATGCAGGGGTCTTAGGAAACACCATATATTTT. The rearrangement joins TRBV9 to TRBJ1-3; a weak D match, TRBD1 (6 bases). The length of the CDR3 is 16 residues. Trimming took 4 bases from V and 4 from J, leaving 18 bases between them. The germline V gene has CDR1 SGDLS and CDR2 YYNGEE.

This chain joins TRBV28 and TRBJ2-7, with 7 bases fitting TRBD1. Germline V lookup: CDR1 MDHEN, CDR2 SYDVKM. J gave up 0 bases and V 6 bases, and 8 bases lay outside the gene matches. The CDR3 is 15 amino acids. The CDR3 DNA follows: TGTGCCAGCAGACTTATGGGACAGAGCTCCTACGAGCAGTACTTC. Translation: CASRLMGQSSYEQYF.

This chain connects TRBV9 to TRBJ2-6; possible D gene TRBD1, 6 bases. CDR3 length equals 17 residues. Germline CDR1 and CDR2: SGDLS and YYNGEE. Trimming removed 0 bases at V and 0 bases at J, with 10 bases between. CDR3 nucleotides: TGTGCCAGCAGCGTAGCAGGACAGAGCTCTGGGGCCAACGTCCTGACTTTC. It codes for CASSVAGQSSGANVLTF.

This clone came up once. The V and J genes are TRBV19 and TRBJ1-1; D remains ambiguous. Trimming removed 3 bases from V and 9 bases from J, with 8 bases in between. Per the germline V gene, CDR1 is LNHDA and CDR2 is SQIVND (reference sequence). CDR3 length: 11 amino acids. In DNA form, the CDR3 reads TGTGCCAGTAGTATGCGAAGCCAAGCTTTCTTT. It is translated as CASSMRSQAFF.